Listed here is a single T cell receptor beta chain. The antigen remains unidentified. The data belong to a study of T-cell memory formation after mild COVID-19. Germline CDR1 SGHNT, CDR2 YYREEE (reference sequence). The V gene end was trimmed by 5 bases and the J gene end by 3 bases; junction bases not matched to a gene: 8. The CDR3 is 15 amino acids. 5'RACE, which relied on constant-segment primers, yielded TCR alpha and TCR beta cDNA libraries carrying sample barcodes and UMIs. From the 5' RACE reads, TCRdb called clonotypes with MiXCR, one entry per CDR3 protein. The table includes approximately 480,000 distinct CDR3 sequences, 15% to 20% detected once. Points from the study as a whole: Certain responding clones were present in pre-infection memory, suggesting participation of cross-reactive memory.

The chain joins TRBV5-4 to TRBJ2-5; TRBD1 matches 9 bases. This receptor was identified in an adult woman who had mild COVID-19 (a few samples of this study predate the infection). Cell type and time point are not known. The material sequenced was PBMCs or a T cell subset sorted from them (not recorded which). The chain's CDR3 is CASSSTGTGKETQYF. The DNA for the CDR3 is TGTGCCAGCAGTTCGACCGGGACAGGGAAAGAGACCCAGTACTTC.